These 23 T cell receptor beta chains originate from one sample sequenced in a study of regulatory dendritic cells for organ transplantation. Using immunoSEQ multiplex PCR, the repertoire was profiled, and TCRdb retains in-frame clones only, with some absent. The sample has approximately 28,000 clones; roughly 85% are singletons. Sequenced sample: naive CD8+ T cells from blood. Described subset: CD45RA+ naive T cells. Receptor source: a human donor in good health.

This chain joins TRBV10-3 and TRBJ1-6, with D perhaps TRBD1 (5 bases). The CDR3 runs 15 residues. Germline values: CDR1 ENHRY, CDR2 SYGVKD. Trimming took off 0 bases at V and 4 bases at J, with 7 bases between the two ends. The CDR3 DNA follows: TGTGCCATCAGTGAGTCGCAGGGATATAATTCACCCCTCCACTTT. The encoded protein is CAISESQGYNSPLHF.

This sequence joins TRBV7-8 and TRBJ2-2; D is possibly TRBD2 (7 bases). Trimming stripped 1 base from V and 4 bases from J, with 13 bases between. This CDR3 comprises 16 residues. Germline CDR1 is SGHVS and CDR2 is FQNEAQ. The CDR3 here is CASSLGGGGFTGELFF. CDR3 sequence (DNA): TGTGCCAGCAGCTTAGGAGGGGGAGGGTTCACCGGGGAGCTGTTTTTT. Filled out from reference TRBV7-8 and TRBJ2-2, the complete variable domain reads GAGVSQSPRYKVAKRGQDVALRCDPISGHVSLFWYQQALGQGPEFLTYFQNEAQLDKSGLPSDRFFAERPEGSVSTLKIQRTQQEDSAVYLCASSLGGGGFTGELFFGEGSRLTVL.

The V and J genes are TRBV5-6 and TRBJ2-7; D remains ambiguous. Trimming shortened V by 0 bases and J by 7 bases, and 11 bases separated the two germline ends. The CDR3 contains 13 residues. Germline V lookup: CDR1 SGHDT, CDR2 YYEEEE. As DNA, the CDR3 is TGTGCCAGCAGCTTGGTCCAACGAACAGAGCAGTACTTC. Protein product: CASSLVQRTEQYF.

The CDR3 DNA reads TGTGCCAGCAGCTCCCCCGGGGTGGGGTGGGGTACTGAAGCTTTCTTT. This translates into CASSSPGVGWGTEAFF. The V gene is TRBV5-6, the J gene TRBJ1-1, with D unclear. Looked up from germline, CDR1 is SGHDT and CDR2 is YYEEEE. Trimming pared 3 bases from V and 5 bases from J, leaving 20 bases between. CDR3 length: 16 amino acids.

The chain joins TRBV20-1 to TRBJ1-1; no clear D. Per the germline V gene, CDR1 is DFQATT and CDR2 is SNEGSKA (reference sequence). This CDR3 is 11 amino acids long. V gave up 5 bases and J gave up 3 bases, with 7 bases separating them. Written as DNA, the CDR3 is TGCAGTGCTCCCGGGGACACTGAAGCTTTCTTT. Protein product: CSAPGDTEAFF.

The CDR3 sequence: CASSPRTSGGPTYEQYF. DNA of the CDR3: TGTGCCAGCAGCCCACGGACTAGCGGGGGGCCGACCTACGAGCAGTACTTC. The rearrangement uses TRBV11-3 and TRBJ2-7; 14 nucleotides match TRBD2. Losses at the gene ends were 5 bases for V and 2 bases for J; bases not matched to a gene: 8. There are 17 residues in the CDR3. CDR1 is SGHNT and CDR2 is YENEEA in the germline V gene. The complete variable domain, with remaining parts taken from reference TRBV11-3 and TRBJ2-7, reads EAGVVQSPRYKIIEKKQPVAFWCNPISGHNTLYWYLQNLGQGPELLIRYENEEAVDDSQLPKDRFSAERLKGVDSTLKIQPAELGDSAVYLCASSPRTSGGPTYEQYFGPGTRLTVT.

The CDR3 protein is CASSLGTYTDTQYF. The DNA of the CDR3 is TGTGCCAGCAGCTTAGGAACCTACACAGATACGCAGTATTTT. The V gene is TRBV7-9, the J gene TRBJ2-3; no clear D gene. V lost 1 base and J 2 bases, leaving 7 bases between the germline ends. The CDR3 totals 14 residues. CDR1 is SEHNR and CDR2 is FQNEAQ in the germline V gene (reference sequence).

This chain uses TRBV27 with TRBJ2-7; 7 bases fit TRBD1. The CDR3 consists of 15 residues. Trimming cost V 6 bases and J 1 base; bases outside gene matches: 9. Per the germline V gene, CDR1 is MNHEY and CDR2 is SMNVEV (reference sequence). The chain's CDR3 is CASSPGQEKSYEQYF. The CDR3 DNA sequence: TGTGCCAGCAGCCCTGGACAGGAAAAGTCCTACGAGCAGTACTTC.

This clone was counted only a few times. The V and J genes are TRBV6-5 and TRBJ1-4; 8 positions match TRBD1. The CDR3 consists of 16 residues. J was trimmed by 9 bases and V by 2 bases; bases with no gene match: 11. Germline-derived CDR1 and CDR2 are MNHEY and SVGAGI. The CDR3 DNA follows: TGTGCCAGCAGTTACCTGCAGACAGGGGCAGATAAAAAACTGTTTTTT. Translation gives CASSYLQTGADKKLFF.

The chain combines TRBV28 with TRBJ1-6; D might be TRBD1 (5 bases). CDR3 length: 14 amino acids. The germline gives CDR1 MDHEN, CDR2 SYDVKM. The V end was cut by 6 bases, the J end by 3 bases, with 9 bases between. CDR3: CASRFRDYNSPLHF. The DNA for the CDR3 is TGTGCCAGCAGGTTCAGGGACTATAATTCACCCCTCCACTTT.

The chain recombines TRBV7-9 with TRBJ2-7, with 7 bases aligning to TRBD2. Unmatched junction bases numbered 9, after V lost 4 bases and J lost 3 bases. The CDR3 spans 15 residues. In germline, CDR1 is SEHNR, CDR2 FQNEAQ (reference sequence). CDR3 sequence reads: CASSSLQTSSYEQYF. The CDR3 bases are TGTGCCAGCAGCTCCCTCCAGACTAGCAGCTACGAGCAGTACTTC.

CDR3 amino acids: CATSTRGLGEQYF. As DNA, the CDR3 is TGTGCCACCAGCACCCGGGGTCTGGGCGAGCAGTACTTC. J is TRBJ2-7 and V is TRBV15; maybe TRBD2 (5 bases). Germline V gene sequence: CDR1 LNHNV, CDR2 YYDKDF (reference sequence). V lost 4 bases and J 6 bases, leaving 13 bases between the germline ends. The CDR3 is made up of 13 amino acids.

The DNA for the CDR3 is TGTGCCAGCAGTTACGTGAGGGGAGGGAACGAGCAGTACTTC. Translating gives CASSYVRGGNEQYF. This chain connects TRBV6-5 to TRBJ2-7; TRBD2 aligns across 7 bases. The CDR3 consists of 14 residues. Germline loops: CDR1 MNHEY, CDR2 SVGAGI. V gave up 2 bases and J gave up 5 bases; unmatched junction bases: 6.

The V call is TRBV7-9, the J call TRBJ2-3; 7 bases are shared with TRBD1. CDR3 size: 13 residues. Unmatched junction bases numbered 2, after V lost 2 bases and J lost 6 bases. Germline assignment: CDR1 SEHNR and CDR2 FQNEAQ (reference sequence). This chain's CDR3 is CASSLRDSDTQYF. CDR3 DNA sequence: TGTGCCAGCAGCTTAAGGGACAGCGATACGCAGTATTTT.

V usage is TRBV19 and J usage is TRBJ1-1; D possibly corresponds to TRBD1 (6 bases). CDR1 is LNHDA, CDR2 SQIVND, per germline (reference sequence). The CDR3 extends over 16 amino acids. V lost 3 bases and J 0 bases, leaving 14 bases between the germline ends. The CDR3 DNA is TGTGCCAGTAGTATGCAAGGTCAGGGGTTGAACACTGAAGCTTTCTTT. As protein: CASSMQGQGLNTEAFF. Drawing the rest from reference TRBV19 and TRBJ1-1, the complete variable domain is DGGITQSPKYLFRKEGQNVTLSCEQNLNHDAMYWYRQDPGQGLRLIYYSQIVNDFQKGDIAEGYSVSREKKESFPLTVTSAQKNPTAFYLCASSMQGQGLNTEAFFGQGTRLTVV.

This clone occurred a few times. The chain couples TRBV5-1 to TRBJ2-7; the D gene is possibly TRBD2 (5 bases). Per germline, CDR1 SGHRS and CDR2 YFSETQ. The V end was cut by 1 base, the J end by 2 bases, with 10 bases between. The CDR3 is 14 residues long. The CDR3 nucleotides read TGCGCCAGCAGCTTGCCGGACGGGACCTACGAGCAGTACTTC. It codes for CASSLPDGTYEQYF.

In this sample, this clone turned up a few times. The chain joins TRBV9 to TRBJ1-4; D unresolved. The germline V gene encodes CDR1 SGDLS and CDR2 YYNGEE. CDR3 size: 14 residues. V was cut by 0 bases and J by 8 bases, with 11 bases left in between. DNA of the CDR3: TGTGCCAGCAGCGTAGCGAGGGCGGGAGAAAAACTGTTTTTT. Encoded protein: CASSVARAGEKLFF.

This clone was counted only a few times. The chain has TRBV19 and TRBJ1-1, with 7 nucleotides matching TRBD1. The trim removed 7 bases at V and 5 bases at J, leaving 10 bases unmatched. The CDR3 spans 14 residues. Germline CDR1 reads LNHDA; CDR2 reads SQIVND (reference sequence). The DNA of the CDR3 is TGTGCCAGTATTAACAGGGGTTTCGGTACTGAAGCTTTCTTT. Its protein product is CASINRGFGTEAFF.

J is TRBJ2-1 and V is TRBV7-9; D may be TRBD2 (6 bases). Germline V CDR1 and CDR2: SEHNR, FQNEAQ (reference sequence). This CDR3 contains 14 residues. The V end lost 2 bases, the J end lost 10 bases, and 15 bases lay between the germline ends. CDR3 in amino acids: CASSLLEAGWEQFF. CDR3 in DNA: TGTGCCAGCAGCTTACTCGAAGCGGGTTGGGAGCAGTTCTTC.

The chain is built from TRBV27 and TRBJ2-2, with TRBD2 matching 12 bases. From germline, CDR1 is MNHEY and CDR2 SMNVEV (reference sequence). V shed 3 bases and J 5 bases; nucleotides not matched to a gene: 4. CDR3 length equals 16 residues. The CDR3 DNA reads TGTGCCAGCAGTTTTCTAGCGGGGGGGCCTACCGGGGAGCTGTTTTTT. This encodes CASSFLAGGPTGELFF.

The chain uses TRBV6-6 and TRBJ2-3, with TRBD2 identical over 10 bases. The junction had 2 bases not matched to a gene; V was cut back by 5 bases and J by 3 bases. Germline values: CDR1 MNHNY, CDR2 SVGAGI (reference sequence). CDR3 size: 14 residues. The CDR3 loop reads CASSRTSGTDTQYF. The CDR3 DNA reads TGTGCCAGCAGTCGGACTAGCGGAACAGATACGCAGTATTTT.

This chain uses TRBV7-9 with TRBJ2-7; no clear D gene. This CDR3 spans 11 amino acids. Trimming removed 5 bases from V and 2 bases from J, with 4 bases in between. Germline V gene data show CDR1 as SEHNR and CDR2 as FQNEAQ (reference sequence). The CDR3 nucleotides are TGTGCCAGCAGCGCTACCTACGAGCAGTACTTC. Translation: CASSATYEQYF.

The chain has TRBV4-2 and TRBJ1-4; no firm D call. V was trimmed by 0 bases and J by 6 bases, leaving 11 bases between them. The CDR3 is 15 residues long. CDR1 is LGHNA and CDR2 is YNFKEQ in the germline V gene. The CDR3 region has the DNA TGTGCCAGCAGCCAAGATGTGGAGGTTTATGAAAAACTGTTTTTT. This gives the protein CASSQDVEVYEKLFF.